The 11 T cell receptor beta chains below were found in one sample sequenced in a study of T-cell memory formation after mild COVID-19 (dated by TCRdb to 2020 to 2023). Libraries came from 5' RACE. The data were produced on an Illumina NovaSeq 6000. The public sequencing data were trimmed at Q25 with fastp and processed into clonotypes with MiXCR by TCRdb, which kept only in-frame beta chains. Rows merge per CDR3 protein into single entries with the most common DNA and genes. The table for this sample lists approximately 290,000 distinct CDR3 sequences; roughly 8% of them were counted only once. The leading ten clones occupy 22% of the sample. Sequenced sample: PBMCs or a T cell subset sorted from them (not recorded which). The receptors derive from a man aged 18 to 30 who had mild COVID-19 (a few samples of this study predate the infection). The sample titles of this study are shuffled in the database, so cell type and time point are left out; the donor was told from shared clones.

The chain employs TRBV20-1 and TRBJ2-7, with 7 bases lining up with TRBD1. Germline CDR1 is DFQATT and CDR2 is SNEGSKA (reference sequence). V was clipped by 1 base and J by 2 bases; unmatched bases: 2. This CDR3 has 13 residues. The CDR3 sequence is CSARGDRAYEQYF. CDR3 DNA: TGCAGTGCTAGAGGGGACAGAGCCTACGAGCAGTACTTC.

The chain joins TRBV20-1 to TRBJ2-3, with TRBD2 matching over 9 bases. V was clipped by 0 bases and J by 6 bases; unmatched bases: 10. The CDR3 covers 16 residues. The germline CDR1 and CDR2 sequences are DFQATT and SNEGSKA (reference sequence). CDR3 sequence: CSARDPERGDLDTQYF. DNA of the CDR3: TGCAGTGCTAGAGATCCCGAGCGGGGGGACCTCGATACGCAGTATTTT.

This clonotype was counted many times. This rearrangement joins TRBV11-1 to TRBJ2-7, with 7 bases lining up with TRBD2. J gave up 3 bases and V 4 bases, and 3 bases lay outside the gene matches. Germline CDR1 reads SGHAT; CDR2 reads FQDESV (reference sequence). The CDR3 has 13 residues. The CDR3 DNA reads as TGTGCCAGCAGCTCATCGGGGGGCTACGAGCAGTACGTC. Translated, it gives CASSSSGGYEQYV.

The rearrangement joins TRBV20-1 to TRBJ2-3; D might be TRBD1 (5 bases). Germline CDR1 and CDR2: DFQATT and SNEGSKA (reference sequence). V lost 0 bases to trimming and J lost 5 bases, with 12 bases between them. The CDR3 has 14 residues. The CDR3: CSAREQVRKDTQYF. CDR3 in DNA: TGCAGTGCTAGAGAACAGGTTCGAAAAGATACGCAGTATTTT.

This clonotype was seen a few times. The chain combines TRBV7-9 with TRBJ2-2; D is ambiguous. CDR1 is SEHNR, CDR2 FQNEAQ, per germline (reference sequence). Trimming took 7 bases from V and 4 from J, leaving 16 bases between them. CDR3 size: 15 residues. The CDR3 bases are TGTGCCAGCACCTCACCTCAGGTTCTCACCGGGGAGCTGTTTTTT. Its protein is CASTSPQVLTGELFF. The full variable domain, completed using reference TRBV7-9 and TRBJ2-2, is DTGVSQNPRHKITKRGQNVTFRCDPISEHNRLYWYRQTLGQGPEFLTYFQNEAQLEKSRLLSDRFSAERPKGSFSTLEIQRTEQGDSAMYLCASTSPQVLTGELFFGEGSRLTVL.

This clonotype was recorded a few times. The V and J genes are TRBV3-2 and TRBJ2-5; the table's D gene call, TRBD1, was not cross checked with the DNA. TRBV3-2 is shown as a pseudogene. This CDR3 spans 15 amino acids. The CDR3 bases are TGTGCCAGCAGCCCGGGACAGGGTGGGCCGGAGACCCAGTACTTC. Translation: CASSPGQGGPETQYF.

This clonotype was seen a few times. CDR3 bases: TGCAGTGCAAACAGGGCCCCGAGCTCCTACAATGAGCAGTTCTTC. Protein product: CSANRAPSSYNEQFF. The rearrangement joins TRBV20-1 to TRBJ2-1, with a weak D call TRBD1 (6 bases). The germline V gene encodes CDR1 DFQATT and CDR2 SNEGSKA (reference sequence). V lost 6 bases to trimming and J lost 0 bases, with 15 bases between them. The CDR3 covers 15 residues.

This clonotype was counted many times. V usage is TRBV7-2 and J usage is TRBJ2-3; maybe TRBD1 (7 bases). Germline CDR1 and CDR2: SGHTA and FQGNSA. This CDR3 spans 13 amino acids. The V and J ends lost 5 bases and 5 bases respectively, with 11 bases between them. The CDR3 region is CASSQGGVDTQYF. The CDR3 region has the DNA TGTGCCAGCAGCCAGGGGGGCGTAGATACGCAGTATTTT.

The rearrangement links TRBV7-2 to TRBJ1-5; D unresolved. CDR3 length: 14 amino acids. Germline V CDR1 and CDR2: SGHTA, FQGNSA. Trimming stripped 5 bases from V and 5 bases from J, with 13 bases between. CDR3 bases: TGTGCCAGCAGCAACGTGGCCGGTTATCAGCCCCAGCATTTT. This translates into CASSNVAGYQPQHF. Based on the CDR3 plus reference TRBV7-2 and TRBJ1-5, the full variable domain is GAGVSQSPSNKVTEKGKDVELRCDPISGHTALYWYRQSLGQGLEFLIYFQGNSAPDKSGLPSDRFSAERTGGSVSTLTIQRTQQEDSAVYLCASSNVAGYQPQHFGDGTRLSIL.

This clonotype was seen at least ten times. This chain links TRBV6-5 with TRBJ1-1; TRBD1 matches 10 bases. J lost 5 bases, V lost 7 bases, and 10 bases had no gene match. The CDR3 consists of 15 residues. Per germline, CDR1 MNHEY and CDR2 SVGAGI. CDR3 loop: CASTGGQGRLTEAFF. Here the CDR3 DNA reads TGTGCCAGCACCGGGGGACAGGGGAGGTTAACTGAAGCTTTCTTT.

The rearrangement uses TRBV18 and TRBJ2-3; D might be TRBD2 (6 bases). CDR3 size: 14 residues. Germline V gives CDR1 KGHSH, CDR2 LQKENI. The V gene lost 4 bases and the J gene lost 2 bases, with 10 bases spanning the gap. The CDR3: CASSRRLDTDTQYF. In DNA form, the CDR3 reads TGTGCCAGCTCACGCCGACTAGACACAGATACGCAGTATTTT.